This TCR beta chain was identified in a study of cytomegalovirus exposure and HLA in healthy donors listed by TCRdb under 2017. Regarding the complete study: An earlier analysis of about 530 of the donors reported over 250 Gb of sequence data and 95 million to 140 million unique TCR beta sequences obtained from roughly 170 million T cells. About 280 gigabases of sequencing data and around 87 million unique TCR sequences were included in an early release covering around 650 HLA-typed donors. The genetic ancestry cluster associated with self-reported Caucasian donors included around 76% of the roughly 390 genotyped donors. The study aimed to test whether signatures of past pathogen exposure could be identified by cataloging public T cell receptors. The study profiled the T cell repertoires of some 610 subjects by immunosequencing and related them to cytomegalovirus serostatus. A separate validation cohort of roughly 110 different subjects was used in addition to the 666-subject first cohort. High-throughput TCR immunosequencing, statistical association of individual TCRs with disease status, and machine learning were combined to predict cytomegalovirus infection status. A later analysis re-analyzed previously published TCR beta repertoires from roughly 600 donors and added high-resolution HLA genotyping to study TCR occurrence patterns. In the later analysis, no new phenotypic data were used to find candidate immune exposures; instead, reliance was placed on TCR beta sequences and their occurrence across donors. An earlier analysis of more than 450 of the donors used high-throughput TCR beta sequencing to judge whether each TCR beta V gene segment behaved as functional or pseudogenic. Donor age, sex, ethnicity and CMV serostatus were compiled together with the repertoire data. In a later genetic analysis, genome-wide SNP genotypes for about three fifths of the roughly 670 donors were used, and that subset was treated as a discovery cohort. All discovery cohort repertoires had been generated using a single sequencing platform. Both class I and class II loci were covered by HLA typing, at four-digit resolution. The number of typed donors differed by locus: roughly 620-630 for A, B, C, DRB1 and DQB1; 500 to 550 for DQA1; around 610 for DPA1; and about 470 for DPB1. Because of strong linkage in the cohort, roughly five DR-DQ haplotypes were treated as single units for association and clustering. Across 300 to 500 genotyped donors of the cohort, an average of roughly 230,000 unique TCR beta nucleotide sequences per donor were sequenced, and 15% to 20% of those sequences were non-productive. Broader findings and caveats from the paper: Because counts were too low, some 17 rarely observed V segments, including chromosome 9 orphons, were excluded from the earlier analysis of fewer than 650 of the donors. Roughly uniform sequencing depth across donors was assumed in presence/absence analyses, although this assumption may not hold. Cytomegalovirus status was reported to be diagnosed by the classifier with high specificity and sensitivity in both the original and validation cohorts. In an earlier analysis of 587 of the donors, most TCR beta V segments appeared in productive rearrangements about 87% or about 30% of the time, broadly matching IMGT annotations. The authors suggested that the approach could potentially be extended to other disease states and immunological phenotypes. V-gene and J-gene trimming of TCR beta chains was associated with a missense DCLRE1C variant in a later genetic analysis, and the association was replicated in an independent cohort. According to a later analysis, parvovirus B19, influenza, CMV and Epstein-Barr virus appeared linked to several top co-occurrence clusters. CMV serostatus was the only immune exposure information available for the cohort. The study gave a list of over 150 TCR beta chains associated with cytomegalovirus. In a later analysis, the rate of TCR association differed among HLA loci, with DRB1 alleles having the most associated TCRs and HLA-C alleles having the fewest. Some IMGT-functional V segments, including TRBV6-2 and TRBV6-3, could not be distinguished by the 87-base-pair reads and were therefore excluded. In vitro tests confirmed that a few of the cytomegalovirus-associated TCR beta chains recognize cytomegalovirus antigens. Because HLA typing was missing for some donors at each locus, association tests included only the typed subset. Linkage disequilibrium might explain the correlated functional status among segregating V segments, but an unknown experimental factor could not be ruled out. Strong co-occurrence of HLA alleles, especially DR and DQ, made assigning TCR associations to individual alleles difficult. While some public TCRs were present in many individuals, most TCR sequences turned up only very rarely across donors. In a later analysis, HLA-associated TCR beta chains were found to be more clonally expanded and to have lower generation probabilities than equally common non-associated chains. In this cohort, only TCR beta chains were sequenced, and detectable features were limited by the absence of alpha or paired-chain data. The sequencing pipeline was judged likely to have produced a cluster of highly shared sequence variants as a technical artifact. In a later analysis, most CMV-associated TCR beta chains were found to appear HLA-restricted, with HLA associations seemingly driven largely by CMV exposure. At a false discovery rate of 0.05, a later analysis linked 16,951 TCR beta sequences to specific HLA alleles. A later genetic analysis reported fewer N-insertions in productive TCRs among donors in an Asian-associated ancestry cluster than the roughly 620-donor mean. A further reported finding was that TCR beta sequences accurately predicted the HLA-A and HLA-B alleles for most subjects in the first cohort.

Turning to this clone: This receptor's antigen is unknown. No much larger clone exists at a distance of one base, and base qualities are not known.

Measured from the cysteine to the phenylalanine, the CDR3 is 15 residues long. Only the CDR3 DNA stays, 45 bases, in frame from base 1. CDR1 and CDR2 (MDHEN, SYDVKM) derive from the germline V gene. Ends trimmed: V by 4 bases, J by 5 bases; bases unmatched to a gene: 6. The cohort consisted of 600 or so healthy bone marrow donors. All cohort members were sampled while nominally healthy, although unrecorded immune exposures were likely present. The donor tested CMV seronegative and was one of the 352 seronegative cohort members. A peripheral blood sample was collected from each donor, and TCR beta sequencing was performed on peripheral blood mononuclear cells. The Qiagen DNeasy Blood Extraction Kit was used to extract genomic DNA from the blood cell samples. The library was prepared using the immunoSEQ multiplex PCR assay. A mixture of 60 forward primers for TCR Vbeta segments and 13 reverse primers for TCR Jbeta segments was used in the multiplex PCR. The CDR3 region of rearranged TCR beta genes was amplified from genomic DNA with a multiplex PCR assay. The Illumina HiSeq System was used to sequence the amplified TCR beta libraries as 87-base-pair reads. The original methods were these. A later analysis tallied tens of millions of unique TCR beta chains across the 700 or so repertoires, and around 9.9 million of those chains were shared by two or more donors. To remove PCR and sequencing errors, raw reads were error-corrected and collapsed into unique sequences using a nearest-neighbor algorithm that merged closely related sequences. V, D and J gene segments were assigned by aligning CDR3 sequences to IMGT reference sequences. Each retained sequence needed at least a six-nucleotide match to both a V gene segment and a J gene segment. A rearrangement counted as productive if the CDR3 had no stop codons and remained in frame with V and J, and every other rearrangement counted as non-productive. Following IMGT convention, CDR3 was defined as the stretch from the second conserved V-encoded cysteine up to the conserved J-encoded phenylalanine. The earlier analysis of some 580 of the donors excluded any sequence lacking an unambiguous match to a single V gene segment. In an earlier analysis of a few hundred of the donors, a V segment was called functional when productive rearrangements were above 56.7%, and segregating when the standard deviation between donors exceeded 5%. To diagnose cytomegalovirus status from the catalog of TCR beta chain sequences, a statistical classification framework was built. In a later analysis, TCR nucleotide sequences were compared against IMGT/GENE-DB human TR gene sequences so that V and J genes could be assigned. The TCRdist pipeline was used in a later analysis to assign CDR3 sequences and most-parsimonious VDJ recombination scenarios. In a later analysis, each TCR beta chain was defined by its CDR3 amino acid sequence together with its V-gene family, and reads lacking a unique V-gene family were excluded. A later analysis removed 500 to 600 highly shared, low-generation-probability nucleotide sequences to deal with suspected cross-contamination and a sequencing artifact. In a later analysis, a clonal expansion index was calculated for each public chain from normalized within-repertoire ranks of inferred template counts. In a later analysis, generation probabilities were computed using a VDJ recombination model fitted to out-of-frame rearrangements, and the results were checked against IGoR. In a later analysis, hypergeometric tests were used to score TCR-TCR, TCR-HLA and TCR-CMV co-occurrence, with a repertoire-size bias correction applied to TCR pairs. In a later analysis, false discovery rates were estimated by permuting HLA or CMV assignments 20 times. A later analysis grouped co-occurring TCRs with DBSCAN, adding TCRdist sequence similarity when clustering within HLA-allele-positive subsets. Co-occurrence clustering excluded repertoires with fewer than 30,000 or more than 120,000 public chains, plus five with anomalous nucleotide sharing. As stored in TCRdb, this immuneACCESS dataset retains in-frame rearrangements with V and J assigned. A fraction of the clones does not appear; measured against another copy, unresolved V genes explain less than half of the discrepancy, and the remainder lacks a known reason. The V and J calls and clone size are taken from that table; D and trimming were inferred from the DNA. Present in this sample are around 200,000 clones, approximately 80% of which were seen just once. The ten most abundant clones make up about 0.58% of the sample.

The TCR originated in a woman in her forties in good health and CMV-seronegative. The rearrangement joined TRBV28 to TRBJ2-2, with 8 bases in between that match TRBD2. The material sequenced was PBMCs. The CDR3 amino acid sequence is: CASSSGTRATGELFF. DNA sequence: TGTGCCAGCAGTTCAGGGACTAGGGCGACCGGGGAGCTGTTTTTT.